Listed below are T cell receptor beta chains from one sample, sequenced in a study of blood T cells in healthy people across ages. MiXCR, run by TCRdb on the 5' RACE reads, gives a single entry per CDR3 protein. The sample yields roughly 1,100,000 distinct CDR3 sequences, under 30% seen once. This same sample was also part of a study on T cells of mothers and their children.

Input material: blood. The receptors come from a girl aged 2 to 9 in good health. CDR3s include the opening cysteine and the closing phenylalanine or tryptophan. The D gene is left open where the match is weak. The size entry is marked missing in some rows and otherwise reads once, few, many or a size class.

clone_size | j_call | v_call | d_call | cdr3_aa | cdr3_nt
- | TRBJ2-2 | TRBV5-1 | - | CASSLDMTGELFF | TGCGCCAGCAGCCTGGATATGACCGGGGAGCTGTTTTTT
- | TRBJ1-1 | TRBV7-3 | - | CASSSMDGDTEAFF | TGTGCCAGCAGCTCAATGGACGGGGACACTGAAGCTTTCTTT
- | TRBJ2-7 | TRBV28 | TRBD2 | CASSSQRGIGEQYF | TGTGCCAGCAGTTCTCAGCGGGGAATAGGGGAGCAGTACTTC
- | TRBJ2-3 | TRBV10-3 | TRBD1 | CAIRSDRGGDTQYF | TGTGCCATCAGGTCGGACAGGGGGGGGGATACGCAGTATTTT
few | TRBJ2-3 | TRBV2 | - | CASSVDQAGQDTQYF | TGTGCCAGCAGTGTTGATCAGGCGGGTCAAGATACGCAGTATTTT
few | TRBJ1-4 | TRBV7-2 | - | CASSTLGGTTNEKLFF | TGTGCCAGCAGCACTCTGGGGGGAACAACTAATGAAAAACTGTTTTTT
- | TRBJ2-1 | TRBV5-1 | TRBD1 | CASSLEGQGARNEQFF | TGCGCCAGCAGCTTGGAGGGACAGGGGGCCAGAAATGAGCAGTTCTTC
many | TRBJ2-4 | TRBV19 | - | CASSPPSVKNIQYF | TGTGCCAGTAGCCCCCCGAGCGTCAAAAACATTCAGTACTTC
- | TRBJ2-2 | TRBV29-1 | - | CSVKIPSTGELFF | TGCAGCGTTAAAATCCCCTCCACCGGGGAGCTGTTTTTT
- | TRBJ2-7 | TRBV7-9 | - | CASSPLSLDGTYEQYF | TGTGCCAGCAGCCCTCTAAGCCTGGACGGAACCTACGAGCAGTACTTC
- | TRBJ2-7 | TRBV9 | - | CASSVTPTSYEQYF | TGTGCCAGCAGCGTCACTCCTACTTCCTACGAGCAGTACTTC
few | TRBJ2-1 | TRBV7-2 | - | CASSLEGSQFF | TGTGCCAGCAGCTTAGAAGGTTCCCAGTTCTTC
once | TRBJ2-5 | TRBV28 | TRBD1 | CASSPSTGVETQYF | TGTGCCAGCAGTCCCTCGACAGGGGTAGAGACCCAGTACTTC
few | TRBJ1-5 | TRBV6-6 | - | CASSGPGQGYQPQHF | TGTGCCAGCAGTGGGCCGGGGCAGGGCTATCAGCCCCAGCATTTT
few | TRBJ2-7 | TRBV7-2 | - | CASSSDSLGLEQYF | TGTGCCAGCAGCTCGGACTCTTTAGGGCTCGAGCAGTACTTC
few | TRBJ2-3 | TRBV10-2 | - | CASSVGGSPVDTQYF | TGCGCCAGCAGTGTCGGTGGGAGTCCCGTAGATACGCAGTATTTT
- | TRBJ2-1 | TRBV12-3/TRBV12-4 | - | CASSLDLLINEQFF | TGTGCCAGCAGTTTAGATCTACTAATCAATGAGCAGTTCTTC
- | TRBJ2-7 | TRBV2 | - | CASRDTGIDEQYF | TGTGCCAGTAGGGATACAGGGATAGACGAGCAGTACTTC
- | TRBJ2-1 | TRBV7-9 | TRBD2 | CASSPPVGGSSYNEQFF | TGTGCCAGCAGCCCCCCGGTAGGCGGGAGCTCCTACAATGAGCAGTTCTTC
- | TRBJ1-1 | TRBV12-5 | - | CASATDILNTEAFF | TGTGCTAGTGCCACCGACATATTGAACACTGAAGCTTTCTTT
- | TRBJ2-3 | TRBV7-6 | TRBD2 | CASSSPTGLADTQYF | TGTGCCAGCAGCTCCCCAACCGGACTAGCTGATACGCAGTATTTT
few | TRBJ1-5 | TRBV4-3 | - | CASSQEPGGYYSNQPQHF | TGCGCCAGCAGCCAAGAGCCAGGCGGATATTATAGCAATCAGCCCCAGCATTTT
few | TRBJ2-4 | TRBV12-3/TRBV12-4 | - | CASSRTVGGIQYF | TGTGCCAGCAGTAGGACGGTTGGTGGCATTCAGTACTTC
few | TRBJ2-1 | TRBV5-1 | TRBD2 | CASSHKLAGGYNEQFF | TGCGCCAGCAGCCACAAGCTAGCGGGAGGTTACAATGAGCAGTTCTTC
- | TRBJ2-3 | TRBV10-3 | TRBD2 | CAISDSGTTSGRTDTQYF | TGTGCCATCAGTGACTCGGGGACCACTAGCGGGAGGACAGATACGCAGTATTTT
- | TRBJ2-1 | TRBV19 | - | CASSISDSNNEQFF | TGTGCCAGTAGTATCTCGGACAGTAACAATGAGCAGTTCTTC
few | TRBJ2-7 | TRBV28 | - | CASSSVGPLTYEQYF | TGTGCCAGCAGTTCCGTTGGGCCGCTCACCTACGAGCAGTACTTC
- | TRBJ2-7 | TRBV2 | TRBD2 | CASNHQRDPYEQYF | TGTGCCAGCAATCACCAGCGGGACCCCTACGAGCAGTACTTC
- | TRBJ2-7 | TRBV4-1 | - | CASSQLQGSEQYF | TGCGCCAGCAGCCAACTACAGGGAAGCGAGCAGTACTTC
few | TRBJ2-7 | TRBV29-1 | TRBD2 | CSVGGTRTDEQYF | TGCAGCGTTGGCGGGACTAGAACGGACGAGCAGTACTTC
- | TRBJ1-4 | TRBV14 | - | CASSHSRANEKLFF | TGTGCCAGCAGCCACAGCAGGGCGAATGAAAAACTGTTTTTT
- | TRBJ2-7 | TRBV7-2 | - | CASSFRPATYEQYF | TGTGCCAGCAGCTTCCGTCCAGCTACCTACGAGCAGTACTTC
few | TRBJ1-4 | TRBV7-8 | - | CASSSSGREHHLLNEKLFF | TGTGCCAGCAGCTCCTCCGGACGGGAGCACCATCTTCTTAATGAAAAACTGTTTTTT
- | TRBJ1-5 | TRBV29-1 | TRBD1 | CSATTGFNQPQHF | TGCAGCGCCACGACAGGGTTCAATCAGCCCCAGCATTTT
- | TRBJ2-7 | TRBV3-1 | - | CASSQVGWTYEQYF | TGTGCCAGCAGCCAAGTTGGATGGACCTACGAGCAGTACTTC
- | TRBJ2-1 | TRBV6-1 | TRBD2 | CASNPVAGNYNEQFF | TGTGCCAGCAACCCCGTAGCGGGGAACTACAATGAGCAGTTCTTC
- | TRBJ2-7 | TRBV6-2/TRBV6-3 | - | CASAETGHEQYF | TGTGCCAGCGCAGAGACGGGGCACGAGCAGTACTTC
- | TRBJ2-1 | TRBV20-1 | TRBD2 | CSSRRTSPANEQFF | TGCAGTTCCAGACGGACTAGCCCCGCAAATGAGCAGTTCTTC
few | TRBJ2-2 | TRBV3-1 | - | CASSEGGPNTGELFF | TGTGCCAGCAGCGAAGGCGGACCGAACACCGGGGAGCTGTTTTTT
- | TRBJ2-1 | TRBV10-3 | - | CAISGRGSYNEQFF | TGTGCCATCAGTGGCAGGGGCTCCTACAATGAGCAGTTCTTC
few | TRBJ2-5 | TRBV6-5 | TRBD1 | CASWGQGLVETQYF | TGTGCCAGCTGGGGACAGGGTCTTGTAGAGACCCAGTACTTC
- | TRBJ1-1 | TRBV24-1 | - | CATSGVRTDEAFF | TGTGCCACCAGTGGAGTAAGGACAGATGAAGCTTTCTTT
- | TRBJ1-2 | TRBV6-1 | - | CASSEPSRYGYTF | TGTGCCAGCAGTGAACCATCCCGCTATGGCTACACCTTC
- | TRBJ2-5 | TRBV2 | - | CASSGAGGQGTQYF | TGTGCCAGCAGTGGGGCCGGGGGGCAAGGGACCCAGTACTTC
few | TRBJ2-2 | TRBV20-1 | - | CSASGIEAGELFF | TGCAGTGCTAGCGGGATTGAGGCCGGGGAGCTGTTTTTT
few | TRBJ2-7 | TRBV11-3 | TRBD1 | CASSPGTGLLRSYEQYF | TGTGCCAGCAGCCCTGGGACAGGGTTACTCCGTTCCTACGAGCAGTACTTC
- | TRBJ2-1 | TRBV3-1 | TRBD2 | CASSRPSGSRNEQFF | TGTGCCAGCAGCCGGCCTAGCGGGAGTAGAAATGAGCAGTTCTTC
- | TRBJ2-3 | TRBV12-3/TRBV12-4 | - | CASSTLADTQYF | TGTGCCAGCAGTACCCTAGCGGATACGCAGTATTTT
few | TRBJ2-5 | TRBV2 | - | CATSTGIDEGETQYF | TGTGCCACCTCTACGGGCATCGATGAAGGAGAGACCCAGTACTTC
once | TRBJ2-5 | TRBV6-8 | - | CASRSHHRGETQYF | TGTGCCAGCAGATCCCATCACCGTGGGGAGACCCAGTACTTC
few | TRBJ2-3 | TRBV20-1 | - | CSARDKGPQYF | TGCAGTGCTAGAGATAAGGGACCGCAGTATTTT
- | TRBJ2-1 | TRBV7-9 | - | CASSLEPEQFF | TGTGCCAGCAGCTTAGAGCCTGAGCAGTTCTTC
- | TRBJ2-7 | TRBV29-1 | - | CSVEEALTYEQYF | TGCAGCGTCGAGGAGGCCCTTACCTACGAGCAGTACTTC
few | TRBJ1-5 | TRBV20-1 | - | CSARQGLGFTQPQHF | TGCAGTGCTAGGCAAGGGTTAGGGTTTACTCAGCCCCAGCATTTT
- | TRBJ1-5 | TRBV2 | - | CASGRGNNQPQHF | TGTGCCAGCGGGCGAGGGAACAATCAGCCCCAGCATTTT
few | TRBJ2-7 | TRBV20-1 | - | CSASAGSYEQYF | TGCAGTGCTAGCGCGGGGTCCTACGAGCAGTACTTC
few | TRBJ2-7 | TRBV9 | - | CASSVEGGSRYEQYF | TGTGCCAGCAGCGTAGAGGGGGGGAGTCGGTACGAGCAGTACTTC
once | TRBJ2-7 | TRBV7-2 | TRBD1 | CASSLRTGLEEQHF | TGTGCCAGCAGCCTGAGGACAGGCCTGGAGGAGCAGCACTTC